These 9 T cell receptor beta chains came from one sample sequenced in a study of blood T cell repertoires in COVID-19. Data came from immunoSEQ multiplex PCR; TCRdb stores just in-frame clones and leaves some out. This sample yields 150,000 or so clones, of which about 89% are seen a single time; around 6.1% belongs to the top ten. The sample was peripheral blood. The receptors here all came from a man at least 80 years old with acute or convalescent COVID-19.

The chain has TRBV7-2 and TRBJ2-5, with 8 bases lining up with TRBD2. Per germline, CDR1 SGHTA and CDR2 FQGNSA. The CDR3 runs to 13 residues. V dropped 5 bases and J dropped 4; count of bases not matched to a gene: 3. CDR3 residues: CASSRGGLETQYF. The CDR3 DNA sequence: TGTGCCAGCAGCCGGGGGGGGTTAGAGACCCAGTACTTC.

This chain connects TRBV7-9 to TRBJ1-1, with D perhaps matching TRBD1 (6 bases). Germline V gives CDR1 SEHNR, CDR2 FQNEAQ (reference sequence). The CDR3 contains 15 residues. V was pared by 0 bases and J by 1 base, with 9 bases between. Here the CDR3 reads CASSLAGTTNTEAFF. CDR3 in DNA: TGTGCCAGCAGCTTAGCGGGGACAACGAACACTGAAGCTTTCTTT.

CDR3 loop: CASRIDGGEYNEQFF. In nucleotides, the CDR3 is TGCGCCAGCAGAATAGATGGGGGGGAGTACAATGAGCAGTTCTTC. V usage is TRBV5-1 and J usage is TRBJ2-1; 7 bases fit TRBD2. V dropped 5 bases and J dropped 4; count of bases not matched to a gene: 9. The CDR3 sequence is 15 residues long. The germline V gene has CDR1 SGHRS and CDR2 YFSETQ.

This chain uses TRBV5-1 with TRBJ2-1; TRBD2 matches 10 bases. The trim removed 0 bases at V and 10 bases at J, leaving 4 bases unmatched. This CDR3 has 14 residues. From germline, CDR1 is SGHRS and CDR2 YFSETQ. The CDR3 region is CASSLVTAGGEQFF. The CDR3, as DNA: TGCGCCAGCAGCTTGGTTACAGCGGGAGGGGAGCAGTTCTTC. The full variable domain, completed using reference TRBV5-1 and TRBJ2-1, is KAGVTQTPRYLIKTRGQQVTLSCSPISGHRSVSWYQQTPGQGLQFLFEYFSETQRNKGNFPGRFSGRQFSNSRSEMNVSTLELGDSALYLCASSLVTAGGEQFFGPGTRLTVL.

The chain couples TRBV18 to TRBJ2-7; possible D gene TRBD1, 5 bases. Trimming removed 3 bases at V and 3 bases at J, with 12 bases between. The CDR3 consists of 14 residues. Germline CDR1 reads KGHSH; CDR2 reads LQKENI. The chain's CDR3 is CASSPYSQGYEQYF. The DNA of the CDR3 is TGTGCCAGCTCACCCTATAGCCAGGGCTACGAGCAGTACTTC.

J is TRBJ2-7 and V is TRBV7-9, with 9 nucleotides matching TRBD2. Germline loops: CDR1 SEHNR, CDR2 FQNEAQ (reference sequence). CDR3 length: 14 residues. J gave up 3 bases and V 6 bases, and 6 bases lay outside the gene matches. The CDR3: CASSLLAGNYEQYF. The CDR3 DNA follows: TGTGCCAGCAGTTTACTAGCGGGCAACTACGAGCAGTACTTC.

The chain links TRBV5-4 to TRBJ2-7; 12 bases match TRBD2. This CDR3 has 15 amino acids. CDR1 and CDR2 from the germline V gene are SGHNT and YYREEE (reference sequence). J lost 2 bases, V lost 0 bases, and 0 bases had no gene match. In DNA, the CDR3 is TGTGCCAGCAGCTTGGGGACTAGCGGGACCTACGAGCAGTACTTC. This translates into CASSLGTSGTYEQYF.

This clone turned up a few times. J is TRBJ2-7 and V is TRBV7-2, with D hard to call. The germline V and J ends were trimmed by 4 bases and 4 bases, with 8 bases remaining between them. Germline V gene data show CDR1 as SGHTA and CDR2 as FQGNSA. The CDR3 loop spans 12 amino acids. CDR3 residues: CASSSSGYEQYF. CDR3 bases: TGTGCCAGCAGCTCATCCGGTTACGAGCAGTACTTC.

This clone was detected only once. The chain couples TRBV29-1 to TRBJ2-5, with unresolved D. The germline gives CDR1 SQVTM, CDR2 ANQGSEA. Between the trimmed V and J ends, which lost 1 base and 4 bases, there was a span of 10 bases. The CDR3 has 13 amino acids. This chain's CDR3 is CSVEALSGETQYF. The CDR3 DNA sequence: TGCAGCGTTGAAGCCCTATCGGGAGAGACCCAGTACTTC.